A selection of T cell receptor beta chains follows, all from one sample in a study of cytomegalovirus exposure and HLA in healthy donors. TCRdb's table, derived via immunoSEQ multiplex PCR, lists solely in-frame clones and lacks some. The repertoire has some 65,000 clones, 62% of them found once; the top ten carry about 3%. The specimen sequenced was PBMCs. These receptors were collected from a man aged 25 to 45 in good health and CMV-seronegative. The CDR3 runs from the conserved cysteine through the conserved F or W. D genes are given only for firm matches. Not every row has a clone size; where given, it reads once, few, many or a size class.

14	TRBD2	TRBJ2-7	TRBV6-1	-	CASGGRGVAYEQYF	TGTGCCAGCGGGGGGCGGGGGGTTGCCTACGAGCAGTACTTC
16	TRBD2	TRBJ2-1	TRBV5-8	-	CASSSSGGSSYNEQFF	TGTGCCAGCAGCTCGAGCGGGGGGAGCTCCTACAATGAGCAGTTCTTC
15	-	TRBJ1-5	TRBV4-1	-	CASSLSGTPNQPQHF	TGCGCCAGCAGCCTAAGCGGGACACCTAATCAGCCCCAGCATTTT
14	TRBD2	TRBJ2-3	TRBV2	-	CASSEASGADTQYF	TGTGCCAGCAGTGAAGCTAGCGGGGCAGATACGCAGTATTTT
15	TRBD1	TRBJ1-5	TRBV7-8	-	CASSPGTGGNQPQHF	TGTGCCAGCAGCCCCGGGACAGGAGGGAATCAGCCCCAGCATTTT
15	TRBD1	TRBJ2-1	TRBV4-1	-	CASSQSDRARDEQFF	TGCGCCAGCAGCCAATCGGACAGGGCGCGGGATGAGCAGTTCTTC
13	-	TRBJ1-5	TRBV7-2	-	CASSLGHNQPQHF	TGTGCCAGCAGCTTAGGGCACAATCAGCCCCAGCATTTT
14	TRBD2	TRBJ2-1	TRBV2	-	CASTRLAGGNEQFF	TGTGCCAGCACCCGACTAGCGGGAGGGAATGAGCAGTTCTTC
15	TRBD2	TRBJ2-1	TRBV7-2	-	CASSLTSAAYNEQFF	TGTGCCAGCAGCTTAACTAGCGCGGCCTACAATGAGCAGTTCTTC
12	-	TRBJ1-2	TRBV29-1	few	CSVDSGLYGYTF	TGCAGCGTTGACTCTGGACTCTATGGCTACACCTTC
15	-	TRBJ2-2	TRBV7-9	-	CASSPPGVNAGELFF	TGTGCCAGCAGCCCACCCGGAGTTAATGCCGGGGAGCTGTTTTTT
13	-	TRBJ1-2	TRBV2	few	CASSEDRNYGYTF	TGTGCCAGCAGTGAGGACAGAAACTATGGCTACACCTTC
16	TRBD1	TRBJ1-5	TRBV5-1	-	CASSHDDRGGNQPQHF	TGCGCCAGCAGCCACGACGACAGGGGAGGCAATCAGCCCCAGCATTTT
14	TRBD1	TRBJ1-1	TRBV15	few	CATSRYTGELGPFF	TGTGCCACCAGCAGGTATACAGGGGAGTTGGGACCTTTCTTT
14	TRBD1	TRBJ1-2	TRBV30	-	CAWSGTGGTEGYTF	TGTGCCTGGAGTGGGACAGGGGGGACGGAAGGCTACACCTTC
12	TRBD1	TRBJ1-1	TRBV7-2	-	CASSLDRGWAFF	TGTGCCAGCAGCTTAGACAGGGGCTGGGCTTTCTTT
16	TRBD2	TRBJ2-5	TRBV11-2	-	CASSPLPGGMRETQYF	TGTGCCAGCAGCCCCCTCCCCGGGGGGATGAGAGAGACCCAGTACTTC
17	TRBD2	TRBJ2-7	TRBV7-8	medium-sized	CASSTGTSGGASYEQYF	TGTGCCAGCAGCACCGGGACTAGCGGGGGCGCCTCCTACGAGCAGTACTTC
22	TRBD1	TRBJ2-6	TRBV9	-	CASSASRGRPGGSRSGANVLTF	TGTGCCAGCAGCGCCTCCAGGGGGAGACCAGGGGGAAGCCGCTCTGGGGCCAACGTCCTGACTTTC
11	-	TRBJ2-1	TRBV4-1	-	CASSQLDKQFF	TGCGCCAGCAGCCAGCTGGACAAGCAGTTCTTC
17	-	TRBJ2-5	TRBV7-6	few	CASSPTSRVSTLETQYF	TGTGCCAGCAGCCCAACTTCGAGGGTTTCGACTTTGGAGACCCAGTACTTC
16	TRBD2	TRBJ2-3	TRBV6-1	-	CASSEAVAGGADTQYF	TGTGCCAGCAGTGAAGCTGTAGCGGGGGGGGCAGATACGCAGTATTTT
14	-	TRBJ1-4	TRBV19	-	CASSQTATNEKLFF	TGTGCCAGTAGCCAAACAGCAACTAATGAAAAACTGTTTTTT
15	-	TRBJ2-1	TRBV29-1	-	CSVEAAGRRYNEQFF	TGCAGCGTTGAAGCGGCTGGCAGGCGCTACAATGAGCAGTTCTTC
13	-	TRBJ1-2	TRBV6-1	-	CASSEGRDYGYTF	TGTGCCAGCAGTGAGGGCAGGGACTATGGCTACACCTTC
15	-	TRBJ2-7	TRBV4-1	-	CASSQGTGSVYEQYF	TGCGCCAGCAGCCAAGGTACGGGGTCAGTCTACGAGCAGTACTTC
12	-	TRBJ2-7	TRBV5-1	-	CASSQHSYEQYF	TGCGCCAGCAGCCAACACTCCTACGAGCAGTACTTC
16	-	TRBJ1-1	TRBV6-5	-	CASSYSNRVGSTEAFF	TGTGCCAGCAGTTACTCGAACCGGGTTGGGTCCACTGAAGCTTTCTTT
18	TRBD2	TRBJ2-2	TRBV4-1	once	CASSQDLAGGTNTGELFF	TGCGCCAGCAGCCAAGATTTGGCGGGGGGGACTAACACCGGGGAGCTGTTTTTT
16	TRBD1	TRBJ2-7	TRBV6-4	-	CASSDLPGQGEYEQYF	TGTGCCAGCAGTGACCTCCCGGGACAGGGGGAGTACGAGCAGTACTTC
16	-	TRBJ2-1	TRBV7-2	few	CASSLSSGRAYNEQFF	TGTGCCAGCAGCTTGAGTAGCGGCCGGGCATACAATGAGCAGTTCTTC
15	TRBD2	TRBJ2-5	TRBV6-5	-	CASSLGGASGKARYF	TGTGCCAGCAGTTTAGGGGGAGCTAGCGGGAAGGCTCGGTACTTC
15	TRBD2	TRBJ2-2	TRBV5-1	-	CASSTSGVDTGELFF	TGCGCCAGCAGCACTAGCGGGGTTGACACCGGGGAGCTGTTTTTT
12	-	TRBJ1-4	TRBV5-6	-	CASNRRNEKLFF	TGTGCCAGCAACAGAAGGAATGAAAAACTGTTTTTT
15	-	TRBJ2-7	TRBV6-6	-	CASSRLDHLPYEQYF	TGTGCCAGCAGCCGACTAGACCATTTACCCTACGAGCAGTACTTC
15	-	TRBJ2-3	TRBV7-2	-	CASSLVVRSTDTQYF	TGTGCCAGCAGCTTAGTAGTCCGAAGCACAGATACGCAGTATTTT
11	-	TRBJ2-1	TRBV11-2	once	CASSPSDEQFF	TGTGCCAGCAGTCCAAGCGATGAGCAGTTCTTC
11	-	TRBJ2-1	TRBV29-1	-	CSVTGIGEQFF	TGCAGCGTCACAGGGATAGGTGAGCAGTTCTTC
12	TRBD1	TRBJ1-1	TRBV29-1	-	CSIGQGNTEAFF	TGCAGCATTGGACAGGGGAACACTGAAGCTTTCTTT
16	TRBD2	TRBJ2-7	TRBV4-2	-	CASSLGTSGGAYEQYF	TGTGCCAGCAGCCTCGGGACTAGCGGGGGGGCCTACGAGCAGTACTTC
16	-	TRBJ1-6	TRBV4-1	few	CASSPHRELDNSPLHF	TGCGCCAGCAGCCCCCACCGGGAATTGGATAATTCACCCCTCCACTTT
15	-	TRBJ2-7	TRBV2	-	CASSEALRTVDEQYF	TGTGCCAGCAGTGAAGCGCTTCGGACAGTAGACGAGCAGTACTTC
16	-	TRBJ2-1	TRBV5-4	-	CASSLGGTTFYNEQFF	TGTGCCAGCAGCTTGGGCGGGACCACGTTCTACAATGAGCAGTTCTTC
13	-	TRBJ1-2	TRBV14	few	CASSRMASGGYTF	TGTGCCAGCAGCCGAATGGCCTCGGGGGGCTACACCTTC
13	-	TRBJ1-1	TRBV27	-	CASSDSLNTEAFF	TGTGCCAGCAGTGACTCCTTGAACACTGAAGCTTTCTTT
15	-	TRBJ2-7	TRBV4-1	-	CASRRLTGASYEQYF	TGCGCCAGCAGGCGACTGACAGGCGCCTCCTACGAGCAGTACTTC
14	-	TRBJ1-1	TRBV5-1	few	CASSLQGMNTEAFF	TGCGCCAGCAGCTTGCAGGGAATGAACACTGAAGCTTTCTTT